This T cell receptor (beta chain) is from a study of radiation and T cells in renal cell carcinoma. Germline loops: CDR1 MDHEN, CDR2 SYDVKM. The V gene end was trimmed by 2 bases and the J gene end by 3 bases; junction bases not matched to a gene: 4. The CDR3 covers 16 residues. Noted treatment: treatment-naive control, cytoreductive nephrectomy. Treatment-naive patients without radiation supplied the control tumors at nephrectomy. Only in-frame clones appear in the TCRdb table, and some are missing; sequencing was by immunoSEQ multiplex PCR. The repertoire holds under 7,000 clones, with about two thirds as singletons.

The source material was tumor tissue, sampled from a patient whose treatment was nephrectomy without radiotherapy. The origin of this receptor is a human donor with renal cell carcinoma. The chain recombines TRBV28 with TRBJ2-7, with 13 bases fitting TRBD2. The CDR3 bases are TGTGCCAGCAGTTTAGGGACTAGCGGGACTATCTACGAGCAGTACTTC. Protein sequence: CASSLGTSGTIYEQYF.